This T cell receptor (beta chain) was identified in a study of OX40 agonist ivuxolimab in advanced cancers. Study background: Eligibility rules accepted prior anti-PD-1, anti-PD-L1 or anti-CTLA-4 therapy, and around 44% had some. General study findings and limits: There were, on average, more expanded clones in CD8+ T cells than in CD4+.

The method was immunoSEQ multiplex PCR; TCRdb's version includes in-frame clones alone and lacks a portion of them. The profile shows some 72,000 clones, roughly four fifths of them singletons. Patients were ineligible given autoimmune disease history or systemic immunosuppression. CDR3 length: 15 residues. V was trimmed by 4 bases and J by 5 bases, leaving 15 bases between them. In germline, CDR1 is SGHAT, CDR2 FQNNGV. In the case of this clone: Its antigen remains unidentified.

The chain joins TRBV11-2 to TRBJ2-1; D gene unclear. The input for sequencing was CD4+ or CD8+ T cells sorted from blood, taken in a trial of the OX40 agonist ivuxolimab. The origin of this receptor is an adult with an advanced solid tumor such as melanoma, head and neck, liver or kidney cancer. The CDR3 region has the DNA TGTGCCAGCAGCTCCGAGTGGACGACCGACAATGAGCAGTTCTTC. This sequence encodes CASSSEWTTDNEQFF.